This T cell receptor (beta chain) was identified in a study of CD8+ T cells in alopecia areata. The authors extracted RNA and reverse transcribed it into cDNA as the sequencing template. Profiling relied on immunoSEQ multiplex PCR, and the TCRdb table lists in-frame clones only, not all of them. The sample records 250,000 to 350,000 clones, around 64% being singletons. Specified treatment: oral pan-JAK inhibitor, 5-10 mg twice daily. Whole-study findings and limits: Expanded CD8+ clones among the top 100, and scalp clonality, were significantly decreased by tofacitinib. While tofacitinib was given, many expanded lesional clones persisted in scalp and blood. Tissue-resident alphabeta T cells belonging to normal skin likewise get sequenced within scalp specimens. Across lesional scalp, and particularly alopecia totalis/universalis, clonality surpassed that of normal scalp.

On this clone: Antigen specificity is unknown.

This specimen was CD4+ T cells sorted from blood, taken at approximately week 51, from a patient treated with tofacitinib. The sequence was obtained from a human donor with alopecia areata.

The CDR3 sequence: CASSSRIPGSPLHF. The CDR3 DNA sequence: TGTGCCAGCAGCTCTCGGATCCCGGGCTCACCCCTCCACTTT. The chain is built from TRBV7-9 and TRBJ1-6; the D is unclear. Trimming shortened V by 4 bases and J by 10 bases, and 14 bases separated the two germline ends. This CDR3 spans 14 amino acids. Per germline, CDR1 SEHNR and CDR2 FQNEAQ (reference sequence). Filled out from reference TRBV7-9 and TRBJ1-6, the complete variable domain reads DTGVSQNPRHKITKRGQNVTFRCDPISEHNRLYWYRQTLGQGPEFLTYFQNEAQLEKSRLLSDRFSAERPKGSFSTLEIQRTEQGDSAMYLCASSSRIPGSPLHFGNGTRLTVT.